These 20 T cell receptor beta chains were sequenced from one sample in a study of blood T cell repertoires in COVID-19. The data were produced by immunoSEQ multiplex PCR, yet TCRdb's version contains in-frame clones alone and is incomplete. This sample has some 170,000 clones, with 85% found just once. The sample consisted of PBMCs or T cells enriched from blood (not recorded which). The receptors derive from a man aged 35 to 55 who had recovered from COVID-19.

The rearrangement links TRBV24-1 to TRBJ1-4; TRBD1 might be the D (5 bases). The CDR3 length is 15 residues. In germline, CDR1 is KGHDR, CDR2 SFDVKD. Trimming left V 4 bases short and J 8 bases short, with 16 bases between. The CDR3 DNA follows: TGTGCCACCAGTGACGGGCAGGGAGGGAAGGAAAAACTGTTTTTT. It is translated as CATSDGQGGKEKLFF.

This clone was found once. V is TRBV28 and J is TRBJ2-2; TRBD2 matches 16 bases. The CDR3 totals 18 residues. J gave up 5 bases and V 5 bases, and 8 bases lay outside the gene matches. Germline CDR1 and CDR2: MDHEN and SYDVKM. The CDR3 is CASSAPGTSGRDTGELFF. CDR3 coding DNA: TGTGCCAGCAGTGCGCCCGGGACTAGCGGGAGGGATACCGGGGAGCTGTTTTTT.

This rearrangement joins TRBV4-1 to TRBJ2-7, with D uncertain. The CDR3 is 15 residues long. The V gene's germline CDR1 is MGHRA and CDR2 YSYEKL. With 0 bases removed from V and 3 bases from J, the gap between germline ends came to 12 bases. The DNA for the CDR3 is TGCGCCAGCAGCCAAGATAAATCTAGTGTCTACGAGCAGTACTTC. Protein sequence: CASSQDKSSVYEQYF.

The chain has TRBV28 and TRBJ2-6; no reliable D call. Germline V CDR1 and CDR2: MDHEN, SYDVKM. V was cut by 7 bases and J by 1 base, with 14 bases left in between. The CDR3 consists of 16 residues. CDR3 DNA: TGTGCCAGCACCTCCGACTGGCAGTCTGGGGCCAACGTCCTGACTTTC. It translates to CASTSDWQSGANVLTF.

The J gene is TRBJ1-2, the V gene TRBV10-3; D remains unclear. With 4 bases removed from V and 4 bases from J, the gap between germline ends came to 4 bases. Germline V gene data show CDR1 as ENHRY and CDR2 as SYGVKD. The CDR3 runs 11 residues. This CDR3 reads CAISALYGYTF. As DNA, the CDR3 is TGTGCCATCAGTGCCCTCTATGGCTACACCTTC.

V gene TRBV9 combines with J gene TRBJ1-5, with no clear D. The germline CDR1 and CDR2 sequences are SGDLS and YYNGEE. The CDR3 consists of 14 residues. The V end lost 3 bases, the J end lost 3 bases, and 10 bases lay between the germline ends. CDR3 region: CASSGAADNQPQHF. CDR3 bases: TGTGCCAGCAGCGGGGCTGCCGACAATCAGCCCCAGCATTTT. The complete variable domain, with remaining parts taken from reference TRBV9 and TRBJ1-5, reads DSGVTQTPKHLITATGQRVTLRCSPRSGDLSVYWYQQSLDQGLQFLIQYYNGEERAKGNILERFSAQQFPDLHSELNLSSLELGDSALYFCASSGAADNQPQHFGDGTRLSIL.

The rearrangement links TRBV27 to TRBJ1-4; 9 bases are a match to TRBD1. The CDR3 covers 14 residues. Germline CDR1 MNHEY, CDR2 SMNVEV (reference sequence). J gave up 15 bases and V 5 bases, and 13 bases lay outside the gene matches. This CDR3 is CASSAGTGLGGMFF. CDR3 DNA: TGTGCCAGCAGTGCCGGGACAGGGCTCGGTGGGATGTTTTTT.

The chain employs TRBV28 and TRBJ1-2, with D perhaps TRBD1 (5 bases). V lost 2 bases, J lost 6 bases, and 7 bases lay in between. Germline assignment: CDR1 MDHEN and CDR2 SYDVKM. The CDR3 extends over 12 amino acids. CDR3 DNA: TGTGCCAGCAGTTTAAAGACAGATGGCTACACCTTC. Protein sequence: CASSLKTDGYTF.

The chain has TRBV3-1 (or the pseudogene TRBV3-2) and TRBJ2-7; weak D call: TRBD1 (6 bases). The CDR3 consists of 13 residues. V was clipped by 1 base and J by 6 bases, with 10 bases between them. Looked up from germline, CDR1 is LGHDT and CDR2 is YNNKEL (reference sequence). The CDR3 region has the DNA TGTGCCAGCAGCCAAGTTAGGGGGTTCGAGCAGTACTTC. Translating gives CASSQVRGFEQYF.

The CDR3 spells CASSLQGARGGYTF. CDR3 DNA: TGCGCCAGCAGCTTACAGGGGGCGAGGGGAGGCTACACCTTC. The chain employs TRBV5-1 and TRBJ1-2; 9 bases line up with TRBD1. V gave up 2 bases and J gave up 8 bases; unmatched junction bases: 7. The length of the CDR3 is 14 residues. In germline, CDR1 is SGHRS, CDR2 YFSETQ.

This clone has just one count. This chain uses TRBV6-6 with TRBJ1-6, with D maybe TRBD1 (5 bases). The V and J ends lost 6 bases and 7 bases respectively, with 19 bases between them. The germline gives CDR1 MNHNY, CDR2 SVGAGI (reference sequence). There are 16 residues in the CDR3. In nucleotides, the CDR3 is TGTGCCAGCAGCCCGCGGGGGGGGAGTTACAATTCACCCCTCCACTTT. It codes for CASSPRGGSYNSPLHF.

V usage is TRBV7-2 and J usage is TRBJ1-2; TRBD1 might be the D (6 bases). CDR1 SGHTA and CDR2 FQGNSA come from the germline V gene. This CDR3 has 13 amino acids. Trimming cost V 4 bases and J 4 bases, with 10 bases left between them. The CDR3 bases are TGTGCCAGCAGCTCCAGGGGCGTCTATGGCTACACCTTC. Protein sequence: CASSSRGVYGYTF.

The chain links TRBV6-5 to TRBJ2-7; 9 bases are a match to TRBD2. The CDR3 is 14 amino acids. Trimming at V came to 2 bases and at J to 7 bases, leaving 6 bases not matched to a gene. Germline assignment: CDR1 MNHEY and CDR2 SVGAGI. The CDR3 reads CASSYNGLASEQYF. DNA for the CDR3: TGTGCCAGCAGTTACAATGGACTAGCGTCTGAGCAGTACTTC.

This clone was detected a few times. CDR3: CASSLMSGNNEQFF. The CDR3, as DNA: TGCGCCAGCAGCTTGATGAGCGGGAACAATGAGCAGTTCTTC. The rearrangement joins TRBV5-1 to TRBJ2-1; 7 nucleotides match TRBD2. The J segment lost 5 bases and the V segment lost 1 base, leaving 3 bases of the junction unmatched. Germline lookup yields CDR1 SGHRS and CDR2 YFSETQ. The CDR3 spans 14 residues.

This chain links TRBV10-3 with TRBJ2-2; D possibly corresponds to TRBD2 (6 bases). Germline CDR1 ENHRY, CDR2 SYGVKD. V lost 1 base and J 4 bases, leaving 7 bases between the germline ends. This CDR3 has 14 residues. The CDR3 DNA sequence: TGTGCCATCAGTGAGTGGGGAGGCACCGGGGAGCTGTTTTTT. It translates to CAISEWGGTGELFF.

The chain joins TRBV12-5 to TRBJ2-7; 12 bases line up with TRBD1. Germline V CDR1 and CDR2: LGHNT, FRNRAP. V dropped 7 bases and J dropped 8; count of bases not matched to a gene: 12. CDR3 length: 15 amino acids. The CDR3 reads CASVSASGTGGKQYF. The CDR3, as DNA: TGTGCTAGTGTCTCGGCCTCCGGGACAGGGGGCAAGCAGTACTTC.

The V call is TRBV25-1, the J call TRBJ2-3; no clear D gene. From germline, CDR1 is MGHDK and CDR2 SYGVNS. This CDR3 region has 14 residues. V dropped 3 bases and J dropped 2 bases, with 9 bases sitting between them. The CDR3 here is CASSDPGITDTQYF. The DNA for the CDR3 is TGTGCCAGCAGTGACCCGGGTATCACAGATACGCAGTATTTT.

The chain is built from TRBV2 and TRBJ1-1; 9 bases fit TRBD1. The ends lost 5 bases at V and 1 base at J; junction bases unmatched: 5. This CDR3 is 15 amino acids long. CDR1 SNHLY and CDR2 FYNNEI come from the germline V gene. The CDR3 coding sequence is TGTGCCAGCAGTTTGGACAGGGGAGGGAACACTGAAGCTTTCTTT. Encoded protein: CASSLDRGGNTEAFF.

As concerns this clone: Other DNA sequences of this sample code for an identical CDR3. This chain uses TRBV7-9 with TRBJ2-7, with D perhaps TRBD1 (6 bases). The ends were cut back, 5 bases at V and 0 bases at J, with 8 bases in the middle. Germline V lookup: CDR1 SEHNR, CDR2 FQNEAQ (reference sequence). This CDR3 has 13 residues. In DNA, the CDR3 is TGTGCCAGCAGCCCGGACAGCTCCTACGAGCAGTACTTC. This codes for CASSPDSSYEQYF.

The J gene is TRBJ1-2, the V gene TRBV6-5, with D possibly matching TRBD1 (5 bases). The V gene lost 6 bases and the J gene lost 4 bases, with 12 bases spanning the gap. Germline V lookup: CDR1 MNHEY, CDR2 SVGAGI. The CDR3 loop spans 13 amino acids. The CDR3, as DNA: TGTGCCAGCAGCAGGGAGGTCTCCTATGGCTACACCTTC. Protein: CASSREVSYGYTF.